The 32 T cell receptor beta chains reported below all come from one sample, sequenced in a study of shared clonotypes between healthy human individuals. Some clones are missing from TCRdb's copy, which holds only in-frame ones; the method was immunoSEQ multiplex PCR. Among fewer than 650,000 clones listed, roughly 79% were seen once. Sequenced input: PBMCs. These receptors came from a woman between 40 and 55 years old in good health. Some clones in this sample may be carry-over from other donors' samples.

The chain employs TRBV11-2 and TRBJ2-7, with TRBD2 matching over 8 bases. The CDR3 is made up of 15 amino acids. J lost 0 bases, V lost 8 bases, and 9 bases had no gene match. Germline V CDR1 and CDR2: SGHAT, FQNNGV. The CDR3, as DNA: TGTGCCAGCGGGAGTCGGAGCGGGAGCTCCTACGAGCAGTACTTC. It encodes CASGSRSGSSYEQYF.

The rearrangement joins TRBV6-5 to TRBJ1-4, with 7 positions matching TRBD1. CDR3 length: 15 amino acids. V shed 2 bases, J shed 3 bases, and the junction held 3 bases outside the gene matches. CDR1 is MNHEY and CDR2 is SVGAGI in the germline V gene. As DNA, the CDR3 is TGTGCCAGCAGTTACGGGACAGCCTCTAATGAAAAACTGTTTTTT. This translates into CASSYGTASNEKLFF.

The chain employs TRBV7-9 and TRBJ2-1; TRBD2 matches at 9 bases. Germline V gene sequence: CDR1 SEHNR, CDR2 FQNEAQ (reference sequence). V shed 5 bases, J shed 12 bases, and the junction held 17 bases outside the gene matches. This CDR3 region has 16 residues. CDR3 DNA: TGTGCCAGCAGCCACCTAGCGGGGCGTGCGGGGTTGATGCAGTTCTTC. As protein: CASSHLAGRAGLMQFF.

The chain uses TRBV7-9 and TRBJ2-2; no clear D gene. The CDR3 runs to 14 residues. The germline V gene encodes CDR1 SEHNR and CDR2 FQNEAQ (reference sequence). The V and J ends lost 2 bases and 6 bases respectively, with 10 bases between them. The CDR3 bases are TGTGCCAGCAGCTTAAGAGGTCTCTCCGGGGAGCTGTTTTTT. Amino acid sequence: CASSLRGLSGELFF.

This chain connects TRBV11-2 to TRBJ2-7, with D uncertain. The CDR3 loop spans 15 amino acids. With 2 bases removed from V and 0 bases from J, the gap between germline ends came to 11 bases. Germline values: CDR1 SGHAT, CDR2 FQNNGV. DNA of the CDR3: TGTGCCAGCAGCTTATTTGGGATGGCCTCCTACGAGCAGTACTTC. It is translated as CASSLFGMASYEQYF.

The chain is built from TRBV7-8 and TRBJ1-2; D gene ambiguous. V was shortened by 3 bases and J by 5 bases, with 19 bases between the two germline ends. In germline, CDR1 is SGHVS, CDR2 FQNEAQ. This CDR3 comprises 16 residues. The CDR3 protein is CASSLGISLIPYGYTF. The CDR3 DNA follows: TGTGCCAGCAGCTTGGGGATCTCGCTTATTCCTTATGGCTACACCTTC.

This chain connects TRBV27 to TRBJ1-1; 10 nucleotides agree with TRBD1. Germline CDR1 reads MNHEY; CDR2 reads SMNVEV (reference sequence). V dropped 6 bases and J dropped 4; count of bases not matched to a gene: 8. This CDR3 has 15 residues. CDR3 protein: CASRPGQGRATEAFF. DNA for the CDR3: TGTGCCAGCAGACCGGGACAGGGGCGGGCCACTGAAGCTTTCTTT.

There are a few counts of this clone. V and J are TRBV28 and TRBJ1-1, with TRBD1 as a possible D gene (6 bases). Trimming removed 5 bases at V and 1 base at J, with 14 bases between. The CDR3 length is 15 residues. Germline V gene lookup returns CDR1 MDHEN and CDR2 SYDVKM. CDR3 loop: CASSLWTARNTEAFF. The CDR3 DNA is TGTGCCAGCAGTCTTTGGACAGCCAGGAACACTGAAGCTTTCTTT.

V is TRBV6-1 and J is TRBJ2-2; D may match TRBD1 or TRBD2 (5 bases each). The CDR3 totals 14 residues. Trimming removed 4 bases at V and 6 bases at J, with 12 bases between. Germline assignment: CDR1 MNHNS and CDR2 SASEGT. CDR3: CASSGDPQSGELFF. CDR3 nucleotides: TGTGCCAGCAGTGGGGACCCGCAATCCGGGGAGCTGTTTTTT.

In this sample, this clone turned up once. The chain links TRBV5-1 to TRBJ2-7, with 11 bases matching TRBD2. The CDR3 runs to 15 residues. V shed 4 bases and J 2 bases; nucleotides not matched to a gene: 5. Per the germline V gene, CDR1 is SGHRS and CDR2 is YFSETQ. The CDR3 sequence is CASSPGLAGTYEQYF. The DNA of the CDR3 is TGCGCCAGCAGCCCAGGACTAGCGGGTACCTACGAGCAGTACTTC.

The CDR3 nucleotides read TGCGCCAGCAGCTTACAGGGCTTTGGGTTAGAGACCCAGTACTTC. Protein product: CASSLQGFGLETQYF. This chain connects TRBV5-1 to TRBJ2-5; TRBD1 might be the D (6 bases). Trimming took 2 bases from V and 4 from J, leaving 15 bases between them. The CDR3 contains 15 residues. The germline CDR1 and CDR2 sequences are SGHRS and YFSETQ.

The chain joins TRBV7-2 to TRBJ2-7; 8 nucleotides line up with TRBD2. The CDR3 has 14 amino acids. The junction had 7 bases not matched to a gene; V was cut back by 5 bases and J by 4 bases. The germline V gene has CDR1 SGHTA and CDR2 FQGNSA. The CDR3 reads CASSTTSGFYEQYF. CDR3 DNA sequence: TGTGCCAGCAGCACAACTAGCGGATTTTACGAGCAGTACTTC.

The rearrangement uses TRBV19 and TRBJ2-5; weak D call: TRBD1 (6 bases). Deletions cut 4 bases from V and 2 bases from J, with 14 bases between. The CDR3 has 15 amino acids. The V gene's germline CDR1 is LNHDA and CDR2 SQIVND (reference sequence). The CDR3 bases are TGTGCCAGTAGTACCTTCGGACAGCCTCAAGAGACCCAGTACTTC. As protein: CASSTFGQPQETQYF.

The chain has TRBV2 and TRBJ2-1; no firm D call. V was cut by 4 bases and J by 0 bases, with 7 bases left in between. The CDR3 loop spans 14 amino acids. The germline V gene encodes CDR1 SNHLY and CDR2 FYNNEI. The CDR3 bases are TGTGCCAGCAGTGGTCTGAGCTCCTACAATGAGCAGTTCTTC. Amino acid sequence: CASSGLSSYNEQFF.

This rearrangement joins TRBV18 to TRBJ2-7, with 7 bases identical to TRBD2. Germline V gives CDR1 KGHSH, CDR2 LQKENI. Trimming at V came to 5 bases and at J to 5 bases, leaving 9 bases not matched to a gene. The CDR3 is 14 residues long. Here the CDR3 DNA reads TGTGCCAGCTCAGGGGGGGATAGCAGGCACGAGCAGTACTTC. Translating it yields CASSGGDSRHEQYF. Full variable domain (remainder filled in from reference TRBV18 and TRBJ2-7): NAGVMQNPRHLVRRRGQEARLRCSPMKGHSHVYWYRQLPEEGLKFMVYLQKENIIDESGMPKERFSAEFPKEGPSILRIQQVVRGDSAAYFCASSGGDSRHEQYFGPGTRLTVT.

As concerns this clone: The junction differs from germline at one of its ends, possibly a read error. This chain links TRBV7-7 with TRBJ2-6; TRBD1 aligns across 7 bases. The germline gives CDR1 SSHAT, CDR2 FNYEAQ (reference sequence). The CDR3 has 16 residues. CDR3 amino acids: CASSRYRGPGANVLTF. For the CDR3, the DNA is TGTGCTAGCAGCCGATACAGGGGACCTGGGGCCAACGTCCTGACTTTC. The full variable domain, its missing parts supplied by reference TRBV7-7 and TRBJ2-6, is GAGVSQSPRYKVTKRGQDVTLRCDPISSHATLYWYQQALGQGPEFLTYFNYEAQPDKSGLPSDRFSAERPEGSISTLTIQRTEQRDSAMYRCASSRYRGPGANVLTFGAGSRLTVL.

This sequence joins TRBV28 and TRBJ2-4, with TRBD1 matching 7 bases. Germline trimming cut 4 bases from V and 0 bases from J; bases unmatched to any gene: 9. From germline, CDR1 is MDHEN and CDR2 SYDVKM. This CDR3 is built from 17 residues. CDR3 DNA sequence: TGTGCCAGCAGTTCCCTAAAGGGGGCTGGAGCCAAAAACATTCAGTACTTC. This codes for CASSSLKGAGAKNIQYF.

This clone has just a few counts. The chain has TRBV10-3 and TRBJ2-2; 7 positions agree with TRBD2. From germline, CDR1 is ENHRY and CDR2 SYGVKD. With 6 bases clipped from V and 4 bases from J, the junction kept 2 bases outside the gene matches. The CDR3 covers 13 residues. The DNA for the CDR3 is TGTGCCATCAGAGCGGGGAGCACCGGGGAGCTGTTTTTT. This gives the protein CAIRAGSTGELFF.

The rearrangement links TRBV6-5 to TRBJ2-3, with 11 bases lining up with TRBD2. CDR3 length equals 16 residues. From germline, CDR1 is MNHEY and CDR2 SVGAGI. Losses at the gene ends were 4 bases for V and 2 bases for J; bases not matched to a gene: 5. CDR3 in amino acids: CASSWGLADNTDTQYF. Here the CDR3 DNA reads TGTGCCAGCAGTTGGGGACTAGCGGATAACACAGATACGCAGTATTTT.

The chain is built from TRBV14 and TRBJ1-4; D not resolved. The CDR3 is made up of 14 amino acids. V was pared by 0 bases and J by 10 bases, with 12 bases between. Germline CDR1 reads SGHDN; CDR2 reads FVKESK. The CDR3 sequence: CASSQDRAIGKLFF. The CDR3 DNA reads as TGTGCCAGCAGCCAAGATCGGGCGATCGGAAAACTGTTTTTT.

This sequence joins TRBV30 and TRBJ2-5; D is unresolved. This CDR3 is built from 14 residues. The germline V and J ends were trimmed by 0 bases and 5 bases, with 13 bases remaining between them. The germline gives CDR1 GTSNPN, CDR2 SVGIG (reference sequence). The CDR3 loop reads CAWSVVKGGETQYF. CDR3 DNA: TGTGCCTGGAGTGTAGTTAAGGGTGGTGAGACCCAGTACTTC.

V gene TRBV2 combines with J gene TRBJ1-2; possible D gene TRBD1, 5 bases. Germline CDR1 is SNHLY and CDR2 is FYNNEI. V was clipped by 1 base and J by 6 bases, with 21 bases between them. This CDR3 has 17 residues. The CDR3 protein is CASSEVGRRGGVDGYTF. The CDR3 DNA reads TGTGCCAGCAGTGAAGTGGGTCGGAGGGGTGGTGTAGATGGCTACACCTTC.

In its sample, this clone was seen a few times. J is TRBJ1-1 and V is TRBV6-4; D is unclear. CDR1 and CDR2 (germline): MRHNA, SNTAGT. The CDR3 covers 13 residues. V was trimmed by 0 bases and J by 2 bases, leaving 4 bases between them. CDR3 DNA sequence: TGTGCCAGCAGTGACTCTGCTAACACTGAAGCTTTCTTT. Its protein product is CASSDSANTEAFF.

V usage is TRBV18 and J usage is TRBJ1-2; 7 nucleotides line up with TRBD1. With V trimmed by 6 bases and J by 7 bases, 14 bases remained unmatched. The germline CDR1 and CDR2 sequences are KGHSH and LQKENI. This CDR3 spans 15 amino acids. CDR3 in amino acids: CASSLPFRGKFGYTF. The CDR3 nucleotides are TGTGCCAGCTCGCTACCCTTCAGGGGGAAATTTGGCTACACCTTC.

The chain joins TRBV7-2 to TRBJ1-1, with D possibly TRBD1 on 6 matching bases. Per the germline V gene, CDR1 is SGHTA and CDR2 is FQGNSA. V was shortened by 5 bases and J by 8 bases, with 12 bases between the two germline ends. This CDR3 is 12 amino acids long. CDR3 nucleotide sequence: TGTGCCAGCAGCCATAAAGGGGGGGAAGCTTTCTTT. It specifies CASSHKGGEAFF.

This chain joins TRBV6-6 and TRBJ1-1; no clear D gene. The V end was cut by 4 bases, the J end by 4 bases, with 4 bases between. The germline CDR1 and CDR2 sequences are MNHNY and SVGAGI (reference sequence). The CDR3 covers 11 residues. This CDR3 reads CASSLGTEAFF. In DNA, the CDR3 is TGTGCCAGCAGTTTAGGCACTGAAGCTTTCTTT.

Remarks on this clone: Other DNA sequences in the same sample also yield this CDR3. The CDR3 DNA follows: TGTGCCAGTAGGACAGGGGTCAATCAGCCCCAGCATTTT. Its protein product is CASRTGVNQPQHF. V and J are TRBV19 and TRBJ1-5, with TRBD1 matching 8 bases. Trimming took 6 bases from V and 3 from J; bases not matched to a gene: 1. This CDR3 region has 13 residues. The germline V gene has CDR1 LNHDA and CDR2 SQIVND (reference sequence). The full variable domain, with the rest looked up from reference TRBV19 and TRBJ1-5, is DGGITQSPKYLFRKEGQNVTLSCEQNLNHDAMYWYRQDPGQGLRLIYYSQIVNDFQKGDIAEGYSVSREKKESFPLTVTSAQKNPTAFYLCASRTGVNQPQHFGDGTRLSIL.

This clone was seen ten or more times. The V call is TRBV28, the J call TRBJ1-5, with 8 bases aligning to TRBD1. Germline values: CDR1 MDHEN, CDR2 SYDVKM. J lost 7 bases, V lost 4 bases, and 6 bases had no gene match. This CDR3 comprises 14 residues. The CDR3, as DNA: TGTGCCAGCAGTTCGTCAGGACAGGGACAGCCCCAGCATTTT. This encodes CASSSSGQGQPQHF.

The CDR3 spells CASTLRGAELFF. CDR3 bases: TGTGCCAGCACCCTACGGGGAGCTGAGCTGTTTTTT. J is TRBJ2-2 and V is TRBV2; a possible D gene is TRBD2 (5 bases). Germline V CDR1 and CDR2: SNHLY, FYNNEI. Trimming cost V 7 bases and J 11 bases, with 14 bases left between them. CDR3 length: 12 amino acids.

The rearrangement joins TRBV5-6 to TRBJ2-5, with 9 bases identical to TRBD2. There are 18 residues in the CDR3. Per the germline V gene, CDR1 is SGHDT and CDR2 is YYEEEE. The trim removed 0 bases at V and 5 bases at J, leaving 14 bases unmatched. The CDR3 coding sequence is TGTGCCAGCAGCTTGGGGGGGAAGAGCGGGAGGCCGCGGGAGACCCAGTACTTC. This translates into CASSLGGKSGRPRETQYF.

J is TRBJ2-5 and V is TRBV5-4, with TRBD2 identical over 10 bases. This CDR3 has 17 residues. Germline lookup yields CDR1 SGHNT and CDR2 YYREEE (reference sequence). Trimming took 3 bases from V and 2 from J; bases not matched to a gene: 10. This CDR3 is CASSWASGRRGQETQYF. In DNA form, the CDR3 reads TGTGCCAGCAGCTGGGCTAGCGGGAGAAGGGGGCAAGAGACCCAGTACTTC.

In its sample, this clone was seen once. A far larger clone is a single base away, which makes a read error likely. The CDR3 DNA follows: TGTGCCTGGAGTGTGTCCTTCGGAAGCGAGCAGTACTTC. Amino acid sequence: CAWSVSFGSEQYF. The J gene is TRBJ2-7, the V gene TRBV30; D uncertain. Germline CDR1 GTSNPN, CDR2 SVGIG (reference sequence). V was pared by 0 bases and J by 6 bases, with 12 bases between. The CDR3 runs to 13 residues.